The 27 T cell receptor beta chains below come from one sample, sequenced in a study of blood T cell repertoires in COVID-19. TCRdb's table, derived via immunoSEQ multiplex PCR, lists solely in-frame clones and lacks some. The table shows about 110,000 clones, with around 74% occurring only once. Source material: peripheral blood. The receptors were sampled from a woman in her sixties or seventies with acute or convalescent COVID-19.

This chain links TRBV7-3 with TRBJ1-6; D may be TRBD1 (5 bases). V was clipped by 2 bases and J by 5 bases, with 10 bases between them. The CDR3 has 15 amino acids. The V gene's germline CDR1 is SGHTA and CDR2 FQGTGA. As DNA, the CDR3 is TGTGCCAGCAGCTTAGCCCAGGGCAATAATTCACCCCTCCACTTT. Translation: CASSLAQGNNSPLHF.

This clone has just one count. The rearrangement links TRBV5-1 to TRBJ1-2; D ambiguous. CDR1 is SGHRS and CDR2 is YFSETQ in the germline V gene. The CDR3 runs to 12 residues. The V and J ends lost 4 bases and 0 bases respectively, with 4 bases between them. The chain's CDR3 is CASSAANYGYTF. The CDR3 DNA is TGCGCCAGCAGCGCGGCTAACTATGGCTACACCTTC.

The chain links TRBV11-2 to TRBJ2-7; 12 bases match TRBD1. The V gene end was trimmed by 5 bases and the J gene end by 5 bases; junction bases not matched to a gene: 7. Germline V gene data show CDR1 as SGHAT and CDR2 as FQNNGV. The CDR3 spans 15 residues. CDR3 amino acids: CASSPGQGAFHEQYF. As DNA, the CDR3 is TGTGCCAGCAGCCCGGGACAGGGGGCGTTCCACGAGCAGTACTTC. The whole variable domain, filled in from reference TRBV11-2 and TRBJ2-7, reads EAGVAQSPRYKIIEKRQSVAFWCNPISGHATLYWYQQILGQGPKLLIQFQNNGVVDDSQLPKDRFSAERLKGVDSTLKIQPAKLEDSAVYLCASSPGQGAFHEQYFGPGTRLTVT.

The V call is TRBV5-1, the J call TRBJ1-5; possible D gene TRBD1, 6 bases. Germline V CDR1 and CDR2: SGHRS, YFSETQ. Between the trimmed V and J ends, which lost 4 bases and 4 bases, there was a span of 9 bases. The CDR3 contains 13 residues. The CDR3 is CASSADSNQPQHF. For the CDR3, the DNA is TGCGCCAGCAGCGCGGACAGTAATCAGCCCCAGCATTTT.

The chain links TRBV11-2 to TRBJ1-1; D gene unclear. CDR1 is SGHAT and CDR2 is FQNNGV in the germline V gene. Between the trimmed V and J ends, which lost 0 bases and 1 base, there was a span of 9 bases. The CDR3 has 15 residues. CDR3 loop: CASSLDMAGNTEAFF. The CDR3 DNA follows: TGTGCCAGCAGCTTAGATATGGCGGGGAACACTGAAGCTTTCTTT.

The V gene is TRBV27, the J gene TRBJ1-1; 9 positions agree with TRBD1. There are 17 residues in the CDR3. Germline lookup yields CDR1 MNHEY and CDR2 SMNVEV (reference sequence). Trimming at V came to 6 bases and at J to 5 bases, leaving 16 bases not matched to a gene. The CDR3, as DNA: TGTGCCAGCAGCCCTACGGGACAGGGTAGAATTAGGACTGAAGCTTTCTTT. It translates to CASSPTGQGRIRTEAFF.

This clone was seen more than once but under ten times. The rearrangement joins TRBV6-5 to TRBJ1-3, with a possible D match to TRBD1 (6 bases). Germline CDR1 reads MNHEY; CDR2 reads SVGAGI. This CDR3 region has 13 residues. V was pared by 9 bases and J by 2 bases, with 11 bases between. The CDR3 sequence is CASLGGPGNTIYF. Here the CDR3 DNA reads TGTGCCAGTCTGGGGGGGCCTGGAAACACCATATATTTT.

This chain links TRBV7-3 with TRBJ2-5; 16 positions agree with TRBD2. J lost 5 bases, V lost 5 bases, and 8 bases had no gene match. The CDR3 contains 17 residues. CDR1 SGHTA and CDR2 FQGTGA come from the germline V gene. In DNA form, the CDR3 reads TGTGCCAGCAGCCCGGGGACTAGCGGGGGGGCTATGGAGACCCAGTACTTC. It yields the protein CASSPGTSGGAMETQYF.

The sample holds a few counts of this clone. J is TRBJ2-5 and V is TRBV12-5; 9 bases agree with TRBD2. This CDR3 comprises 16 residues. Trimming took 5 bases from V and 4 from J; bases not matched to a gene: 11. Looked up from germline, CDR1 is LGHNT and CDR2 is FRNRAP. As DNA, the CDR3 is TGTGCTAGTGGTCCTGGACTAGCGAGTGGGGTAGAGACCCAGTACTTC. Translation: CASGPGLASGVETQYF.

The chain is built from TRBV6-2 or TRBV6-3 and TRBJ2-7, with 8 bases aligning to TRBD1. Germline CDR1 and CDR2: MNHEY and SVGEGT. Trimming took 4 bases from V and 5 from J; bases not matched to a gene: 13. This CDR3 region has 16 residues. CDR3 bases: TGTGCCAGCAGTTCGCCGCTCGACAGGGGAGTAGACGAGCAGTACTTC. Translated: CASSSPLDRGVDEQYF.

V usage is TRBV9 and J usage is TRBJ2-2, with 7 bases aligning to TRBD2. The J segment lost 5 bases and the V segment lost 1 base, leaving 5 bases of the junction unmatched. CDR1 and CDR2 (germline): SGDLS, YYNGEE. CDR3 length: 15 residues. The CDR3 DNA follows: TGTGCCAGCAGCGTAAAAGCGGGGTATACCGGGGAGCTGTTTTTT. This translates into CASSVKAGYTGELFF.

The gene calls are TRBV2 and TRBJ1-2; 11 bases are shared with TRBD1. The ends lost 6 bases at V and 8 bases at J; junction bases unmatched: 8. CDR1 is SNHLY and CDR2 is FYNNEI in the germline V gene. The CDR3 loop spans 14 amino acids. The CDR3 nucleotides are TGTGCCAGCAGATCTGGACAGGGGGCTGGGGGCTACACCTTC. Translating it yields CASRSGQGAGGYTF.

The chain is built from TRBV9 and TRBJ1-1; D is unresolved. CDR1 SGDLS and CDR2 YYNGEE come from the germline V gene. The CDR3 length is 15 residues. V dropped 4 bases and J dropped 1 base, with 14 bases sitting between them. The CDR3 DNA follows: TGTGCCAGCAGCCCCCGGGGAGGGTCGAACACTGAAGCTTTCTTT. Translation gives CASSPRGGSNTEAFF.

This clone has just one count. The J gene is TRBJ2-1, the V gene TRBV9; 8 nucleotides agree with TRBD2. Germline V CDR1 and CDR2: SGDLS, YYNGEE. CDR3 length: 15 amino acids. Trimming at V came to 1 base and at J to 4 bases, leaving 4 bases not matched to a gene. CDR3: CASSVNAGGYNEQFF. The DNA for the CDR3 is TGTGCCAGCAGCGTAAATGCGGGGGGTTACAATGAGCAGTTCTTC.

This clone was seen a handful of times. The V gene is TRBV7-6, the J gene TRBJ2-7; a possible D gene is TRBD1 (6 bases). Trimming left V 3 bases short and J 0 bases short, with 12 bases between. Germline CDR1 and CDR2: SGHVS and FNYEAQ. The CDR3 totals 15 residues. The CDR3 here is CASSLDTGSSYEQYF. The CDR3 DNA reads TGTGCCAGCAGCTTGGATACAGGGAGCTCCTACGAGCAGTACTTC.

The rearrangement uses TRBV18 and TRBJ1-3, with 7 bases fitting TRBD1. Germline CDR1 reads KGHSH; CDR2 reads LQKENI. The V and J ends lost 6 bases and 0 bases, in that order; junction bases with no gene match: 11. The CDR3 covers 17 residues. The CDR3 loop reads CASSSRASGGSGNTIYF. In DNA, the CDR3 is TGTGCCAGCTCCTCGCGCGCTTCAGGGGGCTCTGGAAACACCATATATTTT. The full variable domain, rest sourced from reference TRBV18 and TRBJ1-3, is NAGVMQNPRHLVRRRGQEARLRCSPMKGHSHVYWYRQLPEEGLKFMVYLQKENIIDESGMPKERFSAEFPKEGPSILRIQQVVRGDSAAYFCASSSRASGGSGNTIYFGEGSWLTVV.

The chain links TRBV18 to TRBJ2-2; TRBD1 aligns across 8 bases. Germline CDR1 and CDR2: KGHSH and LQKENI. This CDR3 is 15 amino acids long. After removal of 4 bases from V and 5 bases from J, the junction contained 6 bases not matched to a gene. The CDR3 DNA follows: TGTGCCAGCTCACTTAACCAGGGGGCAACCGGGGAGCTGTTTTTT. Its translation: CASSLNQGATGELFF.

The chain couples TRBV6-1 to TRBJ2-7; tentative D call: TRBD1 (5 bases). The CDR3 spans 14 residues. Looked up from germline, CDR1 is MNHNS and CDR2 is SASEGT. V shed 2 bases and J shed 4 bases, with 12 bases lying between them. As DNA, the CDR3 is TGTGCCAGCAGTGAATATAGGGGAACGTACGAGCAGTACTTC. Translation gives CASSEYRGTYEQYF.

The chain uses TRBV11-2 and TRBJ2-7, with D perhaps TRBD2 (6 bases). Per germline, CDR1 SGHAT and CDR2 FQNNGV. The CDR3 consists of 19 residues. Trimming left V 2 bases short and J 1 base short, with 24 bases between. CDR3 sequence: CASSLYALGGQGGSYEQYF. The DNA of the CDR3 is TGTGCCAGCAGCTTATACGCTCTCGGGGGTCAGGGCGGATCCTACGAGCAGTACTTC.

The rearrangement joins TRBV5-4 to TRBJ2-3, with D uncertain. V was clipped by 0 bases and J by 1 base, with 9 bases between them. Germline values: CDR1 SGHNT, CDR2 YYREEE (reference sequence). This CDR3 has 15 residues. The CDR3 protein is CASSLGGIGTDTQYF. The DNA of the CDR3 is TGTGCCAGCAGCTTGGGAGGTATCGGCACAGATACGCAGTATTTT.

The J gene is TRBJ2-3, the V gene TRBV5-1; TRBD2 might be the D (5 bases). V was cut by 1 base and J by 4 bases, with 16 bases left in between. Germline V gene data show CDR1 as SGHRS and CDR2 as YFSETQ. The CDR3 runs to 16 residues. CDR3 DNA sequence: TGCGCCAGCAGCTTGCTTTTGGGCGGGCGGTCAGATACGCAGTATTTT. This sequence encodes CASSLLLGGRSDTQYF. The whole variable domain, remainder taken from reference TRBV5-1 and TRBJ2-3, is KAGVTQTPRYLIKTRGQQVTLSCSPISGHRSVSWYQQTPGQGLQFLFEYFSETQRNKGNFPGRFSGRQFSNSRSEMNVSTLELGDSALYLCASSLLLGGRSDTQYFGPGTRLTVL.

As regards this clone: In the same sample, other DNA sequences code for this CDR3. CDR3 amino acids: CSVGGGLNQPQHF. For the CDR3, the DNA is TGCAGCGTGGGCGGAGGGCTCAATCAGCCCCAGCATTTT. This chain connects TRBV29-1 to TRBJ1-5; D call uncertain. Per the germline V gene, CDR1 is SQVTM and CDR2 is ANQGSEA. There are 13 residues in the CDR3. Trimming took 6 bases from V and 3 from J, leaving 12 bases between them.

In its sample, this clone was seen once. The rearrangement joins TRBV11-2 to TRBJ2-5; D is perhaps TRBD2 (5 bases). Germline V CDR1 and CDR2: SGHAT, FQNNGV. V dropped 3 bases and J dropped 3 bases, with 14 bases sitting between them. This CDR3 region has 15 residues. CDR3 bases: TGTGCCAGCAGCTTTGAACCGACGGGAAAAGAGACCCAGTACTTC. Translating gives CASSFEPTGKETQYF. The variable domain in full, completed from reference TRBV11-2 and TRBJ2-5, reads EAGVAQSPRYKIIEKRQSVAFWCNPISGHATLYWYQQILGQGPKLLIQFQNNGVVDDSQLPKDRFSAERLKGVDSTLKIQPAKLEDSAVYLCASSFEPTGKETQYFGPGTRLLVL.

This clone was found many times. V and J are TRBV2 and TRBJ1-1; D gene ambiguous. CDR1 and CDR2 (germline): SNHLY, FYNNEI. Deletions cut 4 bases from V and 7 bases from J, with 7 bases between. The CDR3 loop spans 11 amino acids. The CDR3 region is CASSVRFEAFF. The CDR3, as DNA: TGTGCCAGCAGTGTACGGTTTGAAGCTTTCTTT. Full variable domain (missing parts from reference TRBV2 and TRBJ1-1): EPEVTQTPSHQVTQMGQEVILRCVPISNHLYFYWYRQILGQKVEFLVSFYNNEISEKSEIFDDQFSVERPDGSNFTLKIRSTKLEDSAMYFCASSVRFEAFFGQGTRLTVV.

The V call is TRBV2, the J call TRBJ1-6, with 8 bases fitting TRBD1. CDR3 size: 15 residues. In germline, CDR1 is SNHLY, CDR2 FYNNEI. V lost 3 bases to trimming and J lost 6 bases; unmatched junction nucleotides: 4. CDR3 sequence reads: CASSEPGQGNSPLHF. For the CDR3, the DNA is TGTGCCAGCAGTGAGCCAGGACAGGGTAATTCACCCCTCCACTTT.

The chain employs TRBV4-1 and TRBJ2-3; D unclear. V lost 0 bases and J lost 4, with 5 bases in between. This CDR3 spans 13 amino acids. Looked up from germline, CDR1 is MGHRA and CDR2 is YSYEKL. For the CDR3, the DNA is TGCGCCAGCAGCCAAGAGAGAGCAGATACGCAGTATTTT. Its translation: CASSQERADTQYF.

The rearrangement links TRBV11-2 to TRBJ1-5; 9 positions agree with TRBD1. Germline CDR1 is SGHAT and CDR2 is FQNNGV. The CDR3 is made up of 13 amino acids. The junction had 0 bases not matched to a gene; V was cut back by 4 bases and J by 5 bases. In DNA, the CDR3 is TGTGCCAGCAGCTGGGACAGGGATCAGCCCCAGCATTTT. It translates to CASSWDRDQPQHF.